The 15 T cell receptor beta chains reported below all come from one sample, sequenced in a study of blood T cell repertoires in COVID-19. The data were produced by immunoSEQ multiplex PCR, yet TCRdb's version contains in-frame clones alone and is incomplete. This repertoire shows some 390,000 clones, approximately 90% found once; its top ten account for roughly 1.4%. The sequenced sample consisted of peripheral blood. The receptors here all came from a woman aged 40 to 50 with COVID-19, enrolled during active disease.

V gene TRBV4-3 combines with J gene TRBJ1-5, with TRBD1 as a possible D gene (6 bases). The CDR3 runs 15 residues. Trimming removed 3 bases at V and 0 bases at J, with 9 bases between. The germline gives CDR1 LGHNA, CDR2 YSLEER. CDR3 protein: CASSHLTGSNQPQHF. CDR3 nucleotide sequence: TGCGCCAGCAGCCACCTGACAGGTAGCAATCAGCCCCAGCATTTT.

The chain combines TRBV28 with TRBJ1-1; D possibly corresponds to TRBD1 (6 bases). From germline, CDR1 is MDHEN and CDR2 SYDVKM. CDR3 length equals 13 residues. The V end was cut by 6 bases, the J end by 4 bases, with 12 bases between. The CDR3 region is CASRSAGATEAFF. For the CDR3, the DNA is TGTGCCAGCAGATCCGCGGGGGCCACTGAAGCTTTCTTT.

This chain connects TRBV7-9 to TRBJ1-4; TRBD1 matches at 10 bases. The CDR3 covers 16 residues. CDR1 and CDR2 (germline): SEHNR, FQNEAQ (reference sequence). Trimming cost V 5 bases and J 7 bases; bases outside gene matches: 10. Written as DNA, the CDR3 is TGTGCCAGCAGCATGACAGGGGGCCTTTATAGTGAAAAACTGTTTTTT. It yields the protein CASSMTGGLYSEKLFF.

The chain uses TRBV5-1 and TRBJ1-1; TRBD1 matches at 8 bases. Germline CDR1 and CDR2: SGHRS and YFSETQ. The CDR3 has 17 residues. The junction had 12 bases not matched to a gene; V was cut back by 4 bases and J by 1 base. CDR3 DNA: TGCGCCAGCAGCCCTAGCCAAGCCGGGACAGGGAACACTGAAGCTTTCTTT. Translation: CASSPSQAGTGNTEAFF.

The V call is TRBV7-8, the J call TRBJ2-6; D is undetermined. Looked up from germline, CDR1 is SGHVS and CDR2 is FQNEAQ. This CDR3 spans 19 amino acids. V lost 1 base to trimming and J lost 2 bases, with 18 bases between them. The DNA of the CDR3 is TGTGCCAGCAGCTTAGTGGGCAGAGTCACCCAACCTGGGGCCAACGTCCTGACTTTC. It encodes CASSLVGRVTQPGANVLTF.

The chain uses TRBV12-5 and TRBJ1-5, with D perhaps matching TRBD1 (6 bases). The germline V gene has CDR1 LGHNT and CDR2 FRNRAP. The CDR3 totals 18 residues. The germline V and J ends were trimmed by 5 bases and 0 bases, with 20 bases remaining between them. The CDR3 DNA is TGTGCTAGTGGTCACACACGGGACGGGACACCTAGCAATCAGCCCCAGCATTTT. As protein: CASGHTRDGTPSNQPQHF.

This clone was detected only once. V usage is TRBV3-1 (or the pseudogene TRBV3-2) and J usage is TRBJ1-2; D is uncertain. Per germline, CDR1 LGHDT and CDR2 YNNKEL (reference sequence). Trimming removed 1 base at V and 8 bases at J, with 11 bases between. The CDR3 has 13 residues. The CDR3 protein is CASSQAQNSGYTF. The CDR3 nucleotides read TGTGCCAGCAGCCAAGCGCAGAATTCGGGCTACACCTTC.

Only a few counts were recorded for this clone. The chain is built from TRBV5-6 and TRBJ1-1, with a weak D call TRBD1 (6 bases). The germline CDR1 and CDR2 sequences are SGHDT and YYEEEE. V was shortened by 6 bases and J by 5 bases, with 20 bases between the two germline ends. The CDR3 extends over 15 amino acids. The CDR3 DNA sequence: TGTGCCAGCACCTCCCCCTCCAGGGGTCTAACTGAAGCTTTCTTT. Its translation: CASTSPSRGLTEAFF.

The V call is TRBV12-5, the J call TRBJ2-1, with TRBD2 identical over 8 bases. This CDR3 is built from 17 residues. In germline, CDR1 is LGHNT, CDR2 FRNRAP. Unmatched junction bases numbered 12, after V lost 7 bases and J lost 1 base. CDR3 residues: CASAPNPGLVSYNEQFF. CDR3 nucleotides: TGTGCTAGTGCCCCCAACCCGGGACTAGTTTCCTACAATGAGCAGTTCTTC.

This sequence joins TRBV3-1 (or the pseudogene TRBV3-2) and TRBJ2-6; unclear D gene. V was clipped by 6 bases and J by 3 bases, with 9 bases between them. CDR3 length equals 14 residues. The germline CDR1 and CDR2 sequences are LGHDT and YNNKEL (reference sequence). In DNA form, the CDR3 reads TGTGCCAGCAGTCTCTCCAGTGGGGCCAACGTCCTGACTTTC. It specifies CASSLSSGANVLTF.

Worth noting for this clone: Other nucleotide sequences in the sample specify the same CDR3. V usage is TRBV18 and J usage is TRBJ1-1; D gene uncertain. CDR3 length: 14 amino acids. Germline V gene sequence: CDR1 KGHSH, CDR2 LQKENI. Trimming stripped 1 base from V and 0 bases from J, with 6 bases between. Here the CDR3 reads CASSPQSMNTEAFF. CDR3 coding DNA: TGTGCCAGCTCACCACAGAGCATGAACACTGAAGCTTTCTTT.

In this sample, this clone turned up once. The chain joins TRBV28 to TRBJ1-4, with 7 bases matching TRBD1. With 6 bases clipped from V and 8 bases from J, the junction kept 9 bases outside the gene matches. The germline gives CDR1 MDHEN, CDR2 SYDVKM. The CDR3 has 14 amino acids. As DNA, the CDR3 is TGTGCCAGCAGAGTGGGACGGGACAGAGAAAAACTGTTTTTT. This encodes CASRVGRDREKLFF.

This chain connects TRBV28 to TRBJ1-3, with D possibly TRBD1 on 6 matching bases. Germline V CDR1 and CDR2: MDHEN, SYDVKM. Trimming left V 6 bases short and J 4 bases short, with 16 bases between. The CDR3 contains 15 residues. CDR3 protein: CASRITQGSGNTIYF. CDR3 in DNA: TGTGCCAGCAGGATTACTCAGGGGTCCGGAAACACCATATATTTT.

V usage is TRBV7-2 and J usage is TRBJ1-2; 9 bases fit TRBD1. CDR3 length: 14 amino acids. Trimming took 5 bases from V and 6 from J; bases not matched to a gene: 7. The germline V gene encodes CDR1 SGHTA and CDR2 FQGNSA. CDR3 loop: CASSLGTGWDGYTF. The CDR3 nucleotides are TGTGCCAGCAGCCTTGGGACAGGGTGGGATGGCTACACCTTC.

The chain's CDR3 is CASSPRQGGVYGYTF. CDR3 bases: TGTGCCAGCAGCCCCCGACAGGGTGGTGTCTATGGCTACACCTTC. The chain couples TRBV7-3 to TRBJ1-2; 7 bases are shared with TRBD1. V lost 5 bases to trimming and J lost 4 bases; unmatched junction nucleotides: 10. CDR1 and CDR2 from the germline V gene are SGHTA and FQGTGA. The CDR3 runs 15 residues.